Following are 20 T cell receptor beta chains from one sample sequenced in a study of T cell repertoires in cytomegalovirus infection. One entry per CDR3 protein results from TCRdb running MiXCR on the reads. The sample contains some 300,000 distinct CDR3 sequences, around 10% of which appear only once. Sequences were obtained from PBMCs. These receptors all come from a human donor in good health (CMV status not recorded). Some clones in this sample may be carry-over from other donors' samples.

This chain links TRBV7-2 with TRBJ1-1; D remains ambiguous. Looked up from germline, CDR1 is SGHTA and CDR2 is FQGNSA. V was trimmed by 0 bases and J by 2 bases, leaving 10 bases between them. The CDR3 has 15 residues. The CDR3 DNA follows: TGTGCCAGCAGCTTAGCGCTGGATGGCAACACTGAAGCTTTCTTT. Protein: CASSLALDGNTEAFF.

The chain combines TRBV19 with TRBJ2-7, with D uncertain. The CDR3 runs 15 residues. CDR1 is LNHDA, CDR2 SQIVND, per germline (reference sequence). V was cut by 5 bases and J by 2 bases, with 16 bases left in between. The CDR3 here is CASSPAGDTAYEQYF. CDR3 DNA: TGTGCCAGTAGTCCCGCCGGCGACACCGCCTACGAGCAGTACTTC.

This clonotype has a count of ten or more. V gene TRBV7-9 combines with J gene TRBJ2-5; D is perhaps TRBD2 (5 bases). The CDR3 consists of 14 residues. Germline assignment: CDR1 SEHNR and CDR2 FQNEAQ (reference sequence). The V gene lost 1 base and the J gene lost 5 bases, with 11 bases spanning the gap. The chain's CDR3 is CASSLELVLETQYF. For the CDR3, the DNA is TGTGCCAGCAGCTTAGAACTAGTCTTGGAGACCCAGTACTTC.

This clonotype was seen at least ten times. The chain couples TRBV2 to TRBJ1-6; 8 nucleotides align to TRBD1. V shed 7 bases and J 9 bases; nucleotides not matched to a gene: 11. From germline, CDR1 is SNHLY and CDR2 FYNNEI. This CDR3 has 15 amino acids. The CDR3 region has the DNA TGTGCCAGCACTACGGACAGGGAGAGGGGTTCACCCCTCCACTTT. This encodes CASTTDRERGSPLHF.

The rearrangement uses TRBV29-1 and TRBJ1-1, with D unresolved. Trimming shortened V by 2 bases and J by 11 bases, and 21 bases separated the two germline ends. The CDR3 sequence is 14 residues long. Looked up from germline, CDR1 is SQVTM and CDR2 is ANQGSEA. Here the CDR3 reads CSVETNEAEYKAFF. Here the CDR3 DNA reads TGCAGCGTTGAAACAAATGAGGCAGAATACAAGGCTTTCTTT.

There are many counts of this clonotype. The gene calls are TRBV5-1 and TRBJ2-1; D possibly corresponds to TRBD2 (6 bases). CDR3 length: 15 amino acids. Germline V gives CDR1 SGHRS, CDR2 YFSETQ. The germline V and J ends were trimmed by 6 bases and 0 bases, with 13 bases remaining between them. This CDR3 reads CASTNDGSSYNEQFF. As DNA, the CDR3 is TGCGCCAGCACCAACGACGGGAGCTCCTACAATGAGCAGTTCTTC.

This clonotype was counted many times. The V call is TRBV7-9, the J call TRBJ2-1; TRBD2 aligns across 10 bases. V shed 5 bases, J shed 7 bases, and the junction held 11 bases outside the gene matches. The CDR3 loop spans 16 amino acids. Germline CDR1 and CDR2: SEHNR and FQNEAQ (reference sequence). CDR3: CASSGSGGPQRNEQFF. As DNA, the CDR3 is TGTGCCAGCAGCGGTAGCGGGGGGCCCCAAAGGAATGAGCAGTTCTTC.

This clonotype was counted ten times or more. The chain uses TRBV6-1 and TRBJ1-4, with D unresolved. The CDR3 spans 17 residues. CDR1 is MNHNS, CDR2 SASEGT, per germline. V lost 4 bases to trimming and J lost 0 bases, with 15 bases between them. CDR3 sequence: CASSAGDIFATNEKLFF. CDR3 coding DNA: TGTGCCAGCAGTGCGGGAGACATATTTGCAACTAATGAAAAACTGTTTTTT.

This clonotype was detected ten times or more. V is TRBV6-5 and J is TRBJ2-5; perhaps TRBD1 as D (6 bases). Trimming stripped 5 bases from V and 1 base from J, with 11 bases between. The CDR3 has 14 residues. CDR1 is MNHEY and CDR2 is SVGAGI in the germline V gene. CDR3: CASSRRTVQETQYF. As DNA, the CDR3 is TGTGCCAGCAGTAGACGGACAGTCCAAGAGACCCAGTACTTC.

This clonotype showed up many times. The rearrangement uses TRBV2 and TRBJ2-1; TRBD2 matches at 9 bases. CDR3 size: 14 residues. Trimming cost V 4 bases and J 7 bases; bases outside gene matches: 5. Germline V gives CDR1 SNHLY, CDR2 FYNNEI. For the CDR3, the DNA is TGTGCCAGCAGTGTGGCGGGGGGGTATAATGAGCAGTTCTTC. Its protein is CASSVAGGYNEQFF.

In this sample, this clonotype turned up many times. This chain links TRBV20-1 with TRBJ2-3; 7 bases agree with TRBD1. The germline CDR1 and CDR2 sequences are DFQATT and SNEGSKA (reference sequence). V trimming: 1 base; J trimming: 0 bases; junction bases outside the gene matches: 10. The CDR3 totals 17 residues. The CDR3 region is CSARVKGGPSSTDTQYF. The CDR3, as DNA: TGCAGTGCTAGAGTGAAAGGGGGCCCATCTAGCACAGATACGCAGTATTTT.

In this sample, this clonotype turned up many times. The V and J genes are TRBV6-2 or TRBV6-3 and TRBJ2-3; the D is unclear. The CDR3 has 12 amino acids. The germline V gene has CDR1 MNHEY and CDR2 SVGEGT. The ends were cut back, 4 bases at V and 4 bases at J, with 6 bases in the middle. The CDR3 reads CASSSVADTQYF. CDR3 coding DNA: TGTGCCAGCAGTTCAGTGGCAGATACGCAGTATTTT.

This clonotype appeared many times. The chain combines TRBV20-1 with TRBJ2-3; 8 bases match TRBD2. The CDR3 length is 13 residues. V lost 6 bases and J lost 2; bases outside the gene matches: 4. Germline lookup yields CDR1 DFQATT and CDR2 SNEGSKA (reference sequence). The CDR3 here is CSALTSDTDTQYF. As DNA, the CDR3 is TGCAGTGCCTTGACTAGCGACACAGATACGCAGTATTTT.

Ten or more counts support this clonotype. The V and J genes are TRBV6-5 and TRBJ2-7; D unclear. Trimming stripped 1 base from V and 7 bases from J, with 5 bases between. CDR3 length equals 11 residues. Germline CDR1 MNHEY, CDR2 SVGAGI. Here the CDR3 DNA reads TGTGCCAGCAGTTACTTGTGGGAGCAGTACTTC. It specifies CASSYLWEQYF.

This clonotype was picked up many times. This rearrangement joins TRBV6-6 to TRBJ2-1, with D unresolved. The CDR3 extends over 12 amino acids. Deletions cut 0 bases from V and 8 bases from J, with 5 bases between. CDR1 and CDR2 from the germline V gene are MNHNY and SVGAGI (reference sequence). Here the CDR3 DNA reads TGTGCCAGCAGTTACTCGCTAGATGAGCAGTTCTTC. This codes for CASSYSLDEQFF.

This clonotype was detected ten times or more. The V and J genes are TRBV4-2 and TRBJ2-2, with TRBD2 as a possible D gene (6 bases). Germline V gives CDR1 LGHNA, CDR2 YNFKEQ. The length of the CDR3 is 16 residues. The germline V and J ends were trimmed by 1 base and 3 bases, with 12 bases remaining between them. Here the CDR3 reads CASSQGRGSYTGELFF. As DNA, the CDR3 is TGTGCCAGCAGCCAAGGTCGGGGGTCTTACACCGGGGAGCTGTTTTTT.

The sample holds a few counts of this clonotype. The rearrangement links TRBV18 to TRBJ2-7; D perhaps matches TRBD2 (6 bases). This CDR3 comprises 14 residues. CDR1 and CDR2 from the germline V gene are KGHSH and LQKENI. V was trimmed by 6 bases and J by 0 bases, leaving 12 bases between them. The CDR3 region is CASSDHGGSYEQYV. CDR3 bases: TGTGCCAGCTCCGACCACGGGGGCTCCTACGAGCAGTACGTC.

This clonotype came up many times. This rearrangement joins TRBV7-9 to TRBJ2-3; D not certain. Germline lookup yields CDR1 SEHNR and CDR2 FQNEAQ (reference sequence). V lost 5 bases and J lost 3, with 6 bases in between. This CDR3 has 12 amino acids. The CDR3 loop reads CASSIITDTQYF. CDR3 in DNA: TGTGCCAGCAGCATAATAACAGATACGCAGTATTTT. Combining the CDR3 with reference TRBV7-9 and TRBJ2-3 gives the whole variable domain DTGVSQNPRHKITKRGQNVTFRCDPISEHNRLYWYRQTLGQGPEFLTYFQNEAQLEKSRLLSDRFSAERPKGSFSTLEIQRTEQGDSAMYLCASSIITDTQYFGPGTRLTVL.

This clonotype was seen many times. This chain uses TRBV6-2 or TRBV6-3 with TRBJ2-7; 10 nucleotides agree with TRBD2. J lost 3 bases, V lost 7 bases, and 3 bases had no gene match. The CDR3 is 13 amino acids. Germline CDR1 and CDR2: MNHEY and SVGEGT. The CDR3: CASTRTSGYEQYV. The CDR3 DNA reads TGTGCCAGCACCCGGACTAGCGGCTACGAGCAGTACGTC.

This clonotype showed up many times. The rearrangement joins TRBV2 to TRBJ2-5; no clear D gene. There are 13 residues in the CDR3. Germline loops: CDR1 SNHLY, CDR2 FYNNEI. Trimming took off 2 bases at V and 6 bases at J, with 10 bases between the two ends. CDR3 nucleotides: TGTGCCAGCAGTGAAAGTGGTCTAAAGACCCAGTACTTC. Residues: CASSESGLKTQYF.